The 7 T cell receptor beta chains listed next were all sequenced from one sample in a study of T cell responses to AZD1222 COVID-19 vaccine. Assay: immunoSEQ multiplex PCR; the TCRdb copy retains only in-frame clones and omits some. The sample lists roughly 80,000 clones; approximately 85% were seen once. The sequencing here drew on peripheral blood, taken on day 0 of MenACWY control vaccination. The receptors derive from an adult in good health.

The chain links TRBV30 to TRBJ2-1; D gene uncertain. Trimming cost V 0 bases and J 0 bases, with 15 bases left between them. The CDR3 totals 17 residues. CDR1 and CDR2 (germline): GTSNPN, SVGIG (reference sequence). The CDR3 coding sequence is TGTGCCTGGAGTGTACGCAAGACCTCGAGCTCCTACAATGAGCAGTTCTTC. It encodes CAWSVRKTSSSYNEQFF.

The rearrangement links TRBV19 to TRBJ1-3; no firm D call. Trimming left V 2 bases short and J 0 bases short, with 8 bases between. The CDR3 is 15 residues long. Per the germline V gene, CDR1 is LNHDA and CDR2 is SQIVND (reference sequence). This CDR3 reads CASSITMGSGNTIYF. Written as DNA, the CDR3 is TGTGCCAGTAGTATAACTATGGGCTCTGGAAACACCATATATTTT.

CDR3 loop: CASSLVTYGYTF. CDR3 coding DNA: TGTGCCAGCAGCTTGGTTACCTATGGCTACACCTTC. The rearrangement uses TRBV7-2 and TRBJ1-2; D not resolved. Germline V gene data show CDR1 as SGHTA and CDR2 as FQGNSA. The CDR3 spans 12 residues. Trimming took off 3 bases at V and 4 bases at J, with 6 bases between the two ends.

V and J are TRBV25-1 and TRBJ1-5, with 9 bases that match TRBD1. J lost 6 bases, V lost 6 bases, and 3 bases had no gene match. The CDR3 runs to 13 residues. Germline CDR1 reads MGHDK; CDR2 reads SYGVNS. The DNA for the CDR3 is TGTGCCAGCAGGGGGACAGGGCCTCAGCCCCAGCATTTT. The encoded protein is CASRGTGPQPQHF.

The V gene is TRBV7-2, the J gene TRBJ2-1; 9 nucleotides align to TRBD2. CDR1 is SGHTA and CDR2 is FQGNSA in the germline V gene. J was trimmed by 9 bases and V by 5 bases; bases with no gene match: 11. The CDR3 runs to 15 residues. The CDR3 reads CASSLGAGGLREQFF. DNA for the CDR3: TGTGCCAGCAGCCTCGGGGCGGGGGGGCTCCGTGAGCAGTTCTTC.

The chain uses TRBV3-1 (or the pseudogene TRBV3-2) and TRBJ1-4; TRBD1 is a possible D gene (5 bases). The V gene lost 1 base and the J gene lost 2 bases, with 8 bases spanning the gap. CDR3 length equals 15 residues. Germline V CDR1 and CDR2: LGHDT, YNNKEL (reference sequence). CDR3 nucleotides: TGTGCCAGCAGCCAAGGGGGGACGACTAATGAAAAACTGTTTTTT. It translates to CASSQGGTTNEKLFF.

The gene calls are TRBV12-5 and TRBJ1-5; D gene ambiguous. Trimming pared 3 bases from V and 4 bases from J, leaving 7 bases between. The CDR3 is 13 residues long. Germline CDR1 LGHNT, CDR2 FRNRAP. The CDR3 coding sequence is TGTGCTAGTGGTTTTAATTCAAATCAGCCCCAGCATTTT. Translation gives CASGFNSNQPQHF.